This T cell receptor (beta chain) was obtained from a study of T-cell memory formation after mild COVID-19. TCRdb re-derived calls from the 5' RACE reads in MiXCR, one entry per CDR3 protein. The table has 150,000 or so distinct CDR3 sequences, about 14% seen once. With 2 bases removed from V and 3 bases from J, the gap between germline ends came to 25 bases. Germline CDR1 reads SGHVS; CDR2 reads FNYEAQ. The CDR3 contains 19 residues. The sample was PBMCs or a T cell subset sorted from them (not recorded which). The clonotype was recovered from an adult woman who had mild COVID-19 (a few samples of this study predate the infection). Cell type and time point are not known. The chain has TRBV7-6 and TRBJ1-1; D gene uncertain. The DNA for the CDR3 is TGTGCCAGCAGCTTACCGAGTGGAGGTGACCCCAGGAGGGACACTGAAGCTTTCTTT. Amino acids: CASSLPSGGDPRRDTEAFF.